The source of this T cell receptor beta chain is a study of blood T cells in healthy people across ages. Findings of the study overall: In these data, TCR beta diversity tracked strongly with naive T cell percentage. Among T cells, TCR beta diversity per million cells dropped roughly linearly as age rose. Not knowing donor CMV status may have confounded expanded clonotype changes.

Trimming cost V 6 bases and J 5 bases, with 13 bases left between them. Germline V gene data show CDR1 as DFQATT and CDR2 as SNEGSKA (reference sequence). This CDR3 region has 12 residues. The use of a sample-barcoded 5' primer and a J-beta primer mix characterized a second PCR of about 6 to 12 cycles. TCRdb re-called the 5' RACE reads through MiXCR, storing one row per CDR3 protein. The sample holds 700,000 to 950,000 distinct CDR3 sequences; roughly 60% are singletons and the top ten take approximately 23%. For this clonotype: Its cognate antigen is unknown.

The V call is TRBV20-1, the J call TRBJ2-5; a weak D match, TRBD2 (6 bases). This clonotype was sampled from a man younger than 40 in good health. Sequences were obtained from blood. The CDR3 spells CSATAGTETQYF. CDR3 DNA: TGCAGTGCGACCGCAGGGACTGAGACCCAGTACTTC.